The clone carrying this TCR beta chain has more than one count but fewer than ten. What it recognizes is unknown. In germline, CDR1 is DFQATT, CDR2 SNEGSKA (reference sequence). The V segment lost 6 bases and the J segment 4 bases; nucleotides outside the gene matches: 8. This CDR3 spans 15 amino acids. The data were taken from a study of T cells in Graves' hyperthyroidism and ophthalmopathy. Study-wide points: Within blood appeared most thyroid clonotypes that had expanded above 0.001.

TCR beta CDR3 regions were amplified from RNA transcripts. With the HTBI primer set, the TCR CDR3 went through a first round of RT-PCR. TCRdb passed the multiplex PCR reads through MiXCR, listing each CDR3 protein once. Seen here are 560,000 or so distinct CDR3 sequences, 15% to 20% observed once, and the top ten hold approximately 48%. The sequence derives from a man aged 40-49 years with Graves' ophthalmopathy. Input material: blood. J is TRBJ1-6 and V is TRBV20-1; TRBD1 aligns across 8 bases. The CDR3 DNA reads TGCAGTGCCGCTCAGGGACAGGCTTATAATTCACCCCTCCACTTT. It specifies CSAAQGQAYNSPLHF.